The source of this T cell receptor (beta chain) is a study of blood T cells in healthy people across ages. The sample providers were healthy Caucasian people from Russia, aged roughly 6 to 95. Each donor had 8.5 to 10 milliliters of peripheral blood drawn. Germline V gives CDR1 KGHSH, CDR2 LQKENI. The CDR3 has 14 amino acids. The trim removed 2 bases at V and 9 bases at J, leaving 3 bases unmatched. In its sample, this clonotype was seen a few times. Its antigen is currently unknown. General study points: Roughly linear declines in TCR beta diversity per million T cells occurred with age. Fewer expanded clones and more diversity marked long-lived versus aged donors.

A second PCR of about 7 to 12 cycles used a sample-barcoded 5' primer and a J-beta primer mix. One entry per CDR3 protein results from TCRdb running MiXCR on the 5' RACE reads. The table lists about 580,000 distinct CDR3 sequences, 47% of them singletons. Sequenced: blood. The receptor was isolated from a man older than 75 in good health. The chain joins TRBV18 to TRBJ2-5; TRBD2 agrees at 13 bases. The CDR3 DNA reads TGTGCCAGCTCACCAGGGACTAGCGGGGAGGCCCAGTACTTC. This sequence encodes CASSPGTSGEAQYF.